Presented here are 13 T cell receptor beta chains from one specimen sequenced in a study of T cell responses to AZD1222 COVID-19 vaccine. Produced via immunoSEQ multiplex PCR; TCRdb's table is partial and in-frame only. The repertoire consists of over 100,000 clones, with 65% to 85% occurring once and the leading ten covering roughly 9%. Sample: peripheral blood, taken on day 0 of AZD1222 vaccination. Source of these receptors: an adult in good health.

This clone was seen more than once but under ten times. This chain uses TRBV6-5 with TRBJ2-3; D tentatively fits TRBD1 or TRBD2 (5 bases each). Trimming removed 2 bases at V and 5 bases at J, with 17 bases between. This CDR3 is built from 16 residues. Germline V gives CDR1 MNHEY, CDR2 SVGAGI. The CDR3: CASSYDLQGARDTQYF. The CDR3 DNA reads TGTGCCAGCAGTTACGACTTGCAGGGAGCTCGAGATACGCAGTATTTT.

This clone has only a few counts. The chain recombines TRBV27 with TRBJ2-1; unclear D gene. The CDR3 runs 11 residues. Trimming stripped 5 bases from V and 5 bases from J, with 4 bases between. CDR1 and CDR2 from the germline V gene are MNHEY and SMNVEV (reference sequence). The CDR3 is CASSRNNEQFF. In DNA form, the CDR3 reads TGTGCCAGCAGTAGAAACAATGAGCAGTTCTTC.

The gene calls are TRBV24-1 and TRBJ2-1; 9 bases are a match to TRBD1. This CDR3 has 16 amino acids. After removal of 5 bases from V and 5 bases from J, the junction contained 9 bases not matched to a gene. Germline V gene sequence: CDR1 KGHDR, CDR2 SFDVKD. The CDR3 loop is CATSALWDRENNEQFF. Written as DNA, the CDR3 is TGTGCCACCAGTGCGTTGTGGGACAGGGAAAACAATGAGCAGTTCTTC.

CDR3 protein: CASSQSQGDEKLFF. The DNA for the CDR3 is TGTGCCAGCTCCCAATCACAGGGCGATGAAAAACTGTTTTTT. V is TRBV18 and J is TRBJ1-4, with D perhaps TRBD1 (6 bases). V gave up 6 bases and J gave up 6 bases, with 14 bases separating them. This CDR3 has 14 amino acids. Germline V gene lookup returns CDR1 KGHSH and CDR2 LQKENI.

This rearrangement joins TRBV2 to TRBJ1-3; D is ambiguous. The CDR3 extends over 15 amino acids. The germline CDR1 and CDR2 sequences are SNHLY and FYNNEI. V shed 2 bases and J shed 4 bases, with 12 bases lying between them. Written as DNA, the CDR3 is TGTGCCAGCAGTGAAACCTCTCCGGGGGGAAACACCATATATTTT. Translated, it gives CASSETSPGGNTIYF.

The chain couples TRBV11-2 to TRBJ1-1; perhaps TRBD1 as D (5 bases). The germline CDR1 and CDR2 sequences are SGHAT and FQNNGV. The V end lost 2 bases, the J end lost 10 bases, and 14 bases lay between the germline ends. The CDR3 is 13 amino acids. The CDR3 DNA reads TGTGCCAGCAGCTTAAATCCGGGACGGGGAGCTTTCTTT. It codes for CASSLNPGRGAFF. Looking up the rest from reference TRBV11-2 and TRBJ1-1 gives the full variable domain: EAGVAQSPRYKIIEKRQSVAFWCNPISGHATLYWYQQILGQGPKLLIQFQNNGVVDDSQLPKDRFSAERLKGVDSTLKIQPAKLEDSAVYLCASSLNPGRGAFFGQGTRLTVV.

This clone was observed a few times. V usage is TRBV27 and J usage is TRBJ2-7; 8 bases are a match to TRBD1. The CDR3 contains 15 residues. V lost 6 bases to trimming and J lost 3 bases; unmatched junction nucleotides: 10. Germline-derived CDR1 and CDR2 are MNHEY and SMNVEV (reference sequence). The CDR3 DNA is TGTGCCAGCAGGACAGGGGTTGGCACCGTCTACGAGCAGTACTTC. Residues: CASRTGVGTVYEQYF.

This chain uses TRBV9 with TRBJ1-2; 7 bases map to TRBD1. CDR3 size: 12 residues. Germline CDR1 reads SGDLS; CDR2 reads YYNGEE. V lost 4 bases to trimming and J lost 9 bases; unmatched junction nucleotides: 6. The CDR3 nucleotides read TGTGCCAGCAGCCATACACAGGGGAGCTACACCTTC. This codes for CASSHTQGSYTF.

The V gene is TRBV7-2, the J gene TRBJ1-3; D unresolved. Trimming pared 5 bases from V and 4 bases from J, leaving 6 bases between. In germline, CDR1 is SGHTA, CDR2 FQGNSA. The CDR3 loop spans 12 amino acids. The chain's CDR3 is CASSPFGNTIYF. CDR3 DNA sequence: TGTGCCAGCAGCCCCTTCGGAAACACCATATATTTT.

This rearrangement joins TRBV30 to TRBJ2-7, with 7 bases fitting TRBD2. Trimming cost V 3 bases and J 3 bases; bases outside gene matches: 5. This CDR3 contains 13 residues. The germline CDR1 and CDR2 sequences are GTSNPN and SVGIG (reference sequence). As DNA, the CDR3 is TGTGCCTGGAGCCGGTGGGGGGGCTACGAGCAGTACTTC. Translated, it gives CAWSRWGGYEQYF.

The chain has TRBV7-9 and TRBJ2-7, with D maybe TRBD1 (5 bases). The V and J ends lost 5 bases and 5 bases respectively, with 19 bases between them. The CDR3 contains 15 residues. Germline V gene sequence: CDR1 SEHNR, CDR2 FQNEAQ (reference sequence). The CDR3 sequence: CASSNPRALVDEQYF. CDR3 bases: TGTGCCAGCAGCAACCCCAGGGCATTGGTCGACGAGCAGTACTTC.

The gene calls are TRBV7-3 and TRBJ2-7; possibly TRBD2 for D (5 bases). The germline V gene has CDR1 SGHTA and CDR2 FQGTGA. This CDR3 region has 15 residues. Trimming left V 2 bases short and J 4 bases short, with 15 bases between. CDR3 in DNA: TGTGCCAGCAGCTTAGACTCCCGAGGGATTTACGAGCAGTACTTC. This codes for CASSLDSRGIYEQYF.

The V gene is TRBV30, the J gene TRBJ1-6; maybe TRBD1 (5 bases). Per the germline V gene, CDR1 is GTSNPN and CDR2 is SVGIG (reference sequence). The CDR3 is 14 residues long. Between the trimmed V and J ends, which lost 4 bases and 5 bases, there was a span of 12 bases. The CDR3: CAWTRQSDNSPLHF. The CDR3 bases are TGTGCCTGGACCCGACAGTCCGATAATTCACCCCTCCACTTT.